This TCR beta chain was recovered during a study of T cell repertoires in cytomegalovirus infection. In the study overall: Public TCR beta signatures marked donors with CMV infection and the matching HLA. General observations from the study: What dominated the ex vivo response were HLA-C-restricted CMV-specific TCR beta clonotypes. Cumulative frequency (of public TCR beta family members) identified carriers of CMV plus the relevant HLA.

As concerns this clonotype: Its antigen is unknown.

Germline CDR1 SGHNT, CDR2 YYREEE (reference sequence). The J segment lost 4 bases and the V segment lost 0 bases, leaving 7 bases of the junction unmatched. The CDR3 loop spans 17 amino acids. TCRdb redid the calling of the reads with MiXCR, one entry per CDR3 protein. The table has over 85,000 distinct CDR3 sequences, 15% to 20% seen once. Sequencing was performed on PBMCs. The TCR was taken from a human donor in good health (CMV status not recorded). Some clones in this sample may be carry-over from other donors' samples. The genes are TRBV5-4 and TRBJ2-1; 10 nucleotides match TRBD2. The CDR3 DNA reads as TGTGCCAGCAGCTTGGGGTTTGGGACTAGCGTTTACAATGAGCAGTTCTTC. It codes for CASSLGFGTSVYNEQFF.